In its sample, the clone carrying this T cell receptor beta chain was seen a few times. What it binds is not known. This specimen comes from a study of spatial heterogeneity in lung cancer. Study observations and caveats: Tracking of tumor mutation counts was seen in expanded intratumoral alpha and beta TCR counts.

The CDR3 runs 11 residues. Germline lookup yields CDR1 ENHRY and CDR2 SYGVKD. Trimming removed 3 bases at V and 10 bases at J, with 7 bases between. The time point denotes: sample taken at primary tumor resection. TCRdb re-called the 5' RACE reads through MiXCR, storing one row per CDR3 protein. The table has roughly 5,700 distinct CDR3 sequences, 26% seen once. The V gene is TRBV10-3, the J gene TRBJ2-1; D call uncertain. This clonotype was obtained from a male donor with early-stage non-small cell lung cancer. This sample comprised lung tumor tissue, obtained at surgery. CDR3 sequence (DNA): TGTGCCATCAGTGAAAATTTAGAGCAGTTCTTC. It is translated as CAISENLEQFF.